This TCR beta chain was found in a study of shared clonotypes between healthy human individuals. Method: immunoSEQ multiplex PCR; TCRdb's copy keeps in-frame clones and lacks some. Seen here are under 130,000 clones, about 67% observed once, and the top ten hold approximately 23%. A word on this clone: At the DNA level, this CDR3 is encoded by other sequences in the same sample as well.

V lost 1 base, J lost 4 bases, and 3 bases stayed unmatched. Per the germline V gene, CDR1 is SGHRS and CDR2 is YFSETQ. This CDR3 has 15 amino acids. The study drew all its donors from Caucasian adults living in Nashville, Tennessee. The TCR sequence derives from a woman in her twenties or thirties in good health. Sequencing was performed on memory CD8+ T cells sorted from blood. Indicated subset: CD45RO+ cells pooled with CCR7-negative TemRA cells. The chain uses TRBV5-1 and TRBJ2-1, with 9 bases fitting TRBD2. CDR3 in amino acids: CASSLSSGGYNEQFF. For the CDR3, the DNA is TGCGCCAGCAGCTTGAGTAGCGGGGGATACAATGAGCAGTTCTTC.